This TCR beta chain emerged from a study of cytomegalovirus exposure and HLA in healthy donors. Study-wide context: Around 180 million T cells yielded around 120 million unique TCR beta sequences in earlier analysis. Genotyping of 400 or so donors showed that approximately 83% belonged to the Caucasian-associated ancestry cluster.

PCR used 60 Vbeta primers and 13 Jbeta primers. Using immunoSEQ multiplex PCR, the repertoire was profiled, and TCRdb retains in-frame clones only, with some absent. The sample contains more than 150,000 clones, over 80% of which appear only once. Trimming pared 6 bases from V and 1 base from J, leaving 10 bases between. This CDR3 region has 13 residues. Per germline, CDR1 WSHSY and CDR2 SAAADI. The clonotype comes from a girl under 18 in good health and CMV-seropositive. The sample consisted of PBMCs. The chain uses TRBV10-2 and TRBJ2-7, with D possibly being TRBD1 (5 bases). Here the CDR3 reads CASRTGPSYEQYF. The CDR3 coding sequence is TGCGCCAGCAGAACAGGTCCGTCCTACGAGCAGTACTTC.